The next 15 T cell receptor beta chains were all read from a single sample in a study of identical twins. TCRdb re-analysed the 5' RACE reads in MiXCR, keeping a single row per CDR3 protein. Found here are over 250,000 distinct CDR3 sequences, around 9.7% of them singletons; the top ten hold 6% to 8.5%. These data were also filed under a second study, of yellow fever vaccine responses in identical twins.

The specimen sequenced was CD8+ T cells sorted from blood. The receptors originated from a woman in her late teens or twenties in good health.

This clonotype showed up just a few times. The chain employs TRBV3-1 and TRBJ2-5; 10 bases align to TRBD2. V dropped 0 bases and J dropped 4; count of bases not matched to a gene: 2. This CDR3 contains 15 residues. The germline CDR1 and CDR2 sequences are LGHDT and YNNKEL (reference sequence). In DNA form, the CDR3 reads TGTGCCAGCAGCCAAGATGTAGCGGGAGGAGAGACCCAGTACTTC. Amino acid sequence: CASSQDVAGGETQYF.

This clonotype was seen ten or more times. The genes are TRBV7-9 and TRBJ2-1; D remains unclear. Trimming removed 1 base at V and 10 bases at J, with 23 bases between. CDR1 and CDR2 (germline): SEHNR, FQNEAQ (reference sequence). The CDR3 has 17 amino acids. CDR3 nucleotide sequence: TGTGCCAGCAGCTTAGGCGCTCCCCGGAAAGCAGTCCACGAGCAGTTCTTC. Amino acid sequence: CASSLGAPRKAVHEQFF.

This clonotype has at least ten counts. The chain has TRBV27 and TRBJ1-2; maybe TRBD1 (6 bases). Trimming left V 7 bases short and J 0 bases short, with 15 bases between. Germline V gives CDR1 MNHEY, CDR2 SMNVEV (reference sequence). The CDR3 covers 15 residues. Here the CDR3 DNA reads TGTGCCAGCAATGTTGACGGACAGACTAACTATGGCTACACCTTC. Its protein product is CASNVDGQTNYGYTF.

There are many counts of this clonotype. The V and J genes are TRBV3-1 and TRBJ2-4; TRBD2 is a possible D gene (6 bases). CDR1 and CDR2 from the germline V gene are LGHDT and YNNKEL (reference sequence). V was trimmed by 5 bases and J by 8 bases, leaving 28 bases between them. This CDR3 is 18 amino acids long. Written as DNA, the CDR3 is TGTGCCAGCAGCGAAGGAGGGTTGAGTTTCGAGGGTCCGGACATTCAGTACTTC. Translated, it gives CASSEGGLSFEGPDIQYF. Supplemented by reference TRBV3-1 and TRBJ2-4, the full variable domain reads DTAVSQTPKYLVTQMGNDKSIKCEQNLGHDTMYWYKQDSKKFLKIMFSYNNKELIINETVPNRFSPKSPDKAHLNLHINSLELGDSAVYFCASSEGGLSFEGPDIQYFGAGTRLSVL.

In its sample, this clonotype was seen many times. The chain has TRBV5-1 and TRBJ2-7; D gene unclear. The CDR3 contains 14 residues. V gave up 1 base and J gave up 0 bases, with 8 bases separating them. Germline V gene sequence: CDR1 SGHRS, CDR2 YFSETQ. CDR3 region: CASSLSISSYEQYF. DNA of the CDR3: TGCGCCAGCAGCTTGTCCATCAGCTCCTACGAGCAGTACTTC.

CDR3 loop: CAISETRTSEQETQYF. Written as DNA, the CDR3 is TGTGCCATCAGTGAGACCCGGACTAGCGAACAAGAGACCCAGTACTTC. The V call is TRBV10-3, the J call TRBJ2-5; 9 bases align to TRBD2. The CDR3 contains 16 residues. Germline V gene sequence: CDR1 ENHRY, CDR2 SYGVKD. The V and J ends lost 2 bases and 2 bases, in that order; junction bases with no gene match: 6.

The chain combines TRBV7-3 with TRBJ2-3, with TRBD2 identical over 11 bases. Germline-derived CDR1 and CDR2 are SGHTA and FQGTGA. This CDR3 has 15 residues. V dropped 5 bases and J dropped 2; count of bases not matched to a gene: 3. The CDR3 coding sequence is TGTGCCAGCAGCCCTAGCGGGGGGACCACAGATACGCAGTATTTT. This gives the protein CASSPSGGTTDTQYF.

The gene calls are TRBV5-5 and TRBJ1-5; D gene ambiguous. Germline V gene lookup returns CDR1 SGHKS and CDR2 YYEKEE (reference sequence). The V gene lost 2 bases and the J gene lost 0 bases, with 9 bases spanning the gap. This CDR3 is built from 15 residues. CDR3 sequence: CASSFSGNSNQPQHF. CDR3 nucleotide sequence: TGTGCCAGCAGCTTCTCTGGGAATAGCAATCAGCCCCAGCATTTT.

This clonotype was detected only a few times. This chain joins TRBV7-9 and TRBJ2-1; no clear D gene. CDR3 length equals 12 residues. CDR1 and CDR2 (germline): SEHNR, FQNEAQ (reference sequence). Trimming took off 2 bases at V and 9 bases at J, with 8 bases between the two ends. CDR3 nucleotide sequence: TGTGCCAGCAGCTTACTTTCGGTTGAGCAGTTCTTC. Protein: CASSLLSVEQFF.

The V gene is TRBV28, the J gene TRBJ2-7, with 7 bases that match TRBD1. V shed 9 bases, J shed 5 bases, and the junction held 13 bases outside the gene matches. Germline V gene lookup returns CDR1 MDHEN and CDR2 SYDVKM. The CDR3 is 14 amino acids. CDR3 residues: CASPRYQGVDEQYF. In DNA, the CDR3 is TGTGCCAGTCCAAGGTACCAGGGGGTCGACGAGCAGTACTTC.

There are a few counts of this clonotype. This CDR3 is CASSWIGELFF. In nucleotides, the CDR3 is TGCGCCAGCAGTTGGATCGGGGAGCTGTTTTTT. This sequence joins TRBV5-1 and TRBJ2-2; the D is unclear. The V gene's germline CDR1 is SGHRS and CDR2 YFSETQ. The V end was cut by 5 bases, the J end by 7 bases, with 6 bases between. The CDR3 is 11 amino acids.

On this clonotype itself: This is likely a read error, given that the CDR3 carries no conserved phenylalanine or tryptophan at its end. The rearrangement uses TRBV20-1 and TRBJ2-3; D call uncertain. This CDR3 spans 13 amino acids. Germline CDR1 is DFQATT and CDR2 is SNEGSKA (reference sequence). The V and J ends lost 2 bases and 2 bases respectively, with 8 bases between them. The CDR3: CSARPRFTDTQYL. The CDR3 DNA reads as TGCAGTGCTAGACCGAGGTTCACAGATACGCAGTATCTT.

The chain has TRBV7-3 and TRBJ2-3; D is undetermined. Trimming left V 0 bases short and J 0 bases short, with 10 bases between. This CDR3 has 16 residues. Germline V gives CDR1 SGHTA, CDR2 FQGTGA. CDR3: CASSLTLAASTDTQYF. The CDR3 DNA reads as TGTGCCAGCAGCTTAACATTAGCAGCGAGCACAGATACGCAGTATTTT.

This clonotype was picked up a small number of times. The V gene is TRBV15, the J gene TRBJ1-5, with a tentative D call TRBD1 (5 bases). There are 15 residues in the CDR3. In germline, CDR1 is LNHNV, CDR2 YYDKDF (reference sequence). V lost 4 bases to trimming and J lost 5 bases, with 15 bases between them. The DNA of the CDR3 is TGTGCCACCAGCACCCAGGGTCTGGGCGATCAGCCCCAGCATTTT. It is translated as CATSTQGLGDQPQHF.

The sample holds many counts of this clonotype. This chain uses TRBV7-8 with TRBJ2-1; D ambiguous. The length of the CDR3 is 12 residues. V was cut by 0 bases and J by 6 bases, with 3 bases left in between. Germline V gene sequence: CDR1 SGHVS, CDR2 FQNEAQ. The CDR3 DNA is TGTGCCAGCAGCTTAGCGATCAATGAGCAGTTCTTC. It codes for CASSLAINEQFF. The complete variable domain, with remaining parts taken from reference TRBV7-8 and TRBJ2-1, reads GAGVSQSPRYKVAKRGQDVALRCDPISGHVSLFWYQQALGQGPEFLTYFQNEAQLDKSGLPSDRFFAERPEGSVSTLKIQRTQQEDSAVYLCASSLAINEQFFGPGTRLTVL.